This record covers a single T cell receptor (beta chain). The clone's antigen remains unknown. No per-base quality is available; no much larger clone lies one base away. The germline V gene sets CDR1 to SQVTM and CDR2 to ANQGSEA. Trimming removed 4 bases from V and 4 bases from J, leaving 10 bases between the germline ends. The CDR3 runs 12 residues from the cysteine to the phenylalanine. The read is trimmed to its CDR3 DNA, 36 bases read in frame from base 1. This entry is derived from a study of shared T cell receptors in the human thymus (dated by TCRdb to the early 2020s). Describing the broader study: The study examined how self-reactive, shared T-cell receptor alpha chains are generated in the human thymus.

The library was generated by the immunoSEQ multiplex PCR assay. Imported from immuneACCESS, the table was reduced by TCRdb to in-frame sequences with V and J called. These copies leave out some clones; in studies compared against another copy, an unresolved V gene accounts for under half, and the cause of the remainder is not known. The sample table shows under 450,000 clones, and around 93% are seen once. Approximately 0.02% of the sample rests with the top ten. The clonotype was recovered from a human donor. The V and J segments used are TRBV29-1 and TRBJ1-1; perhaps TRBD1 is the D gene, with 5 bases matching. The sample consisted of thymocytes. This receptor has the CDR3 CSVVGVVTEAFF. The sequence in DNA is TGCAGCGTTGTAGGGGTGGTCACTGAAGCTTTCTTT.